This T cell receptor beta chain was captured in a study of blood T cell repertoires in COVID-19. V trimming: 6 bases; J trimming: 2 bases; junction bases outside the gene matches: 4. Per germline, CDR1 SGHRS and CDR2 YFSETQ. The CDR3 length is 13 residues. Libraries were prepared by immunoSEQ multiplex PCR; TCRdb keeps only in-frame clonotypes and omits some of them. The sample carries roughly 290,000 clones, around 91% recorded once. The sequence came from a woman between 18 and 29 years old with acute COVID-19. The sample comprised PBMCs or T cells enriched from blood (not recorded which). The genes are TRBV5-1 and TRBJ2-7; 8 bases line up with TRBD1. CDR3 in DNA: TGCGCCAGCACTAGACAGGGGACCTACGAGCAGTACTTC. This sequence encodes CASTRQGTYEQYF. Full variable domain (rest looked up from reference TRBV5-1 and TRBJ2-7): KAGVTQTPRYLIKTRGQQVTLSCSPISGHRSVSWYQQTPGQGLQFLFEYFSETQRNKGNFPGRFSGRQFSNSRSEMNVSTLELGDSALYLCASTRQGTYEQYFGPGTRLTVT.